This passage covers 7 T cell receptor beta chains from one sample sequenced in a study of OX40 agonist ivuxolimab in advanced cancers. Repertoires were generated with immunoSEQ multiplex PCR, while TCRdb's copy carries only in-frame clones and drops some. The sample contains tens of thousands of clones, approximately 90% of which appear only once. The starting material was CD4+ or CD8+ T cells sorted from blood, obtained in a trial of the OX40 agonist ivuxolimab. These receptor sequences come from an adult with an advanced solid tumor such as melanoma, head and neck, liver or kidney cancer.

The V and J genes are TRBV5-5 and TRBJ2-3; 10 bases align to TRBD1. The V gene end was trimmed by 5 bases and the J gene end by 4 bases; junction bases not matched to a gene: 7. Germline V gene lookup returns CDR1 SGHKS and CDR2 YYEKEE (reference sequence). The CDR3 has 15 amino acids. DNA for the CDR3: TGTGCCAGCAGTTTTGGAGGGACAGGGGCAGATACGCAGTATTTT. This sequence encodes CASSFGGTGADTQYF.

The chain employs TRBV9 and TRBJ1-2; the D gene is possibly TRBD1 (6 bases). The CDR3 extends over 15 amino acids. Looked up from germline, CDR1 is SGDLS and CDR2 is YYNGEE. V lost 3 bases and J lost 7, with 19 bases in between. In DNA, the CDR3 is TGTGCCAGCAGCGGGGGACAATCCCTTAGCCCTGGCTACACCTTC. It specifies CASSGGQSLSPGYTF. Looking up the rest from reference TRBV9 and TRBJ1-2 gives the full variable domain: DSGVTQTPKHLITATGQRVTLRCSPRSGDLSVYWYQQSLDQGLQFLIQYYNGEERAKGNILERFSAQQFPDLHSELNLSSLELGDSALYFCASSGGQSLSPGYTFGSGTRLTVV.

V usage is TRBV5-1 and J usage is TRBJ2-7; 8 positions match TRBD1. V shed 0 bases and J 5 bases; nucleotides not matched to a gene: 7. Per germline, CDR1 SGHRS and CDR2 YFSETQ. This CDR3 comprises 15 residues. CDR3 sequence reads: CASSLVTDRAHEQYF. CDR3 sequence (DNA): TGCGCCAGCAGCTTGGTAACGGACAGGGCCCACGAGCAGTACTTC.

The chain links TRBV5-1 to TRBJ2-1; D remains ambiguous. Germline CDR1 SGHRS, CDR2 YFSETQ. This CDR3 is 12 amino acids long. The CDR3 protein is CASLGSSNEQFF. The CDR3 DNA is TGCGCAAGCTTGGGGTCATCCAATGAGCAGTTCTTC. Variable domain in full (rest from reference TRBV5-1 and TRBJ2-1): KAGVTQTPRYLIKTRGQQVTLSCSPISGHRSVSWYQQTPGQGLQFLFEYFSETQRNKGNFPGRFSGRQFSNSRSEMNVSTLELGDSALYLCASLGSSNEQFFGPGTRLTVL.

This clone was counted a single time. V gene TRBV6-1 combines with J gene TRBJ2-1; 8 bases fit TRBD2. The CDR3 contains 14 residues. V was clipped by 4 bases and J by 12 bases; unmatched bases: 11. Germline-derived CDR1 and CDR2 are MNHNS and SASEGT. CDR3 coding DNA: TGTGCCAGCAGTGCGCCACCCGGGGGGGGATCGCAGTTCTTC. Translated: CASSAPPGGGSQFF.

This chain uses TRBV30 with TRBJ1-4; perhaps TRBD1 as D (5 bases). The germline V gene has CDR1 GTSNPN and CDR2 SVGIG (reference sequence). This CDR3 is 14 amino acids long. The ends were cut back, 3 bases at V and 3 bases at J, with 11 bases in the middle. CDR3 in DNA: TGTGCCTGGAGCAGGCGCAGGGCTAATGAAAAACTGTTTTTT. Residues: CAWSRRRANEKLFF.

As concerns this clone: In the same sample, other DNA sequences code for this CDR3. J is TRBJ1-2 and V is TRBV6-5; a weak D match, TRBD1 (6 bases). The CDR3 sequence is 11 residues long. V was pared by 6 bases and J by 6 bases, with 8 bases between. CDR1 and CDR2 (germline): MNHEY, SVGAGI. The DNA of the CDR3 is TGTGCCAGCAGACAGGGCGATGGCTACACCTTC. Encoded protein: CASRQGDGYTF.